These T cell receptor beta chains were read from a single sample in a study of blood T cell repertoires in COVID-19. Generated by immunoSEQ multiplex PCR, the TCRdb table keeps only in-frame clones and is missing some. The data show 50,000 to 85,000 clones, with 82% seen just once and about 7% held by the top ten. The sequenced sample consisted of peripheral blood. Source of these receptors: a man in his sixties with acute or convalescent COVID-19. The CDR3 runs from the conserved cysteine through the conserved F or W. D genes are given only for firm matches. Clone size, where shown, is once, few, many, or a class for clones that have expanded.

>TRBV18|-|TRBJ1-1|few
TGTGCCAGCTCACCACCCCCAGGGATTGGCACTGAAGCTTTCTTT
CASSPPPGIGTEAFF
>TRBV2|-|TRBJ2-2|-
TGTGCCAGCACACCCCAAGTGGCGAGGACCGGGGAGCTGTTTTTT
CASTPQVARTGELFF
>TRBV11-3|TRBD1|TRBJ1-1|-
TGTGCCAGCAGGGTGACAGGGGGCCGGCGCACTGAAGCTTTCTTT
CASRVTGGRRTEAFF
>TRBV6-2/TRBV6-3|-|TRBJ2-3|-
TGTGCCAGCAGTTACGGGGGGGCGGGCACAGATACGCAGTATTTT
CASSYGGAGTDTQYF
>TRBV6-5|-|TRBJ2-7|once
TGTGCCAGCAGTCAAATAACGGGAACTTGGTACGAGCAGTACTTC
CASSQITGTWYEQYF
>TRBV2|-|TRBJ1-1|-
TGTGCCAGCAGCGCGGACAGGAACACTGAAGCTTTCTTT
CASSADRNTEAFF
>TRBV11-1|-|TRBJ2-7|-
TGTGCCAGCCGGAGAAGGAACCGCGGCCCCTACGAGCAGTACTTC
CASRRRNRGPYEQYF
>TRBV9|-|TRBJ1-2|-
TGTGCCAGCAGCGTAGATCAGGGGCCTCCTCCTGGCTACACCTTC
CASSVDQGPPPGYTF
>TRBV6-4|TRBD1|TRBJ1-1|once
TGTGCCAGCAGTGCCACAGGGGCCAGCACTGAAGCTTTCTTT
CASSATGASTEAFF
>TRBV10-3|-|TRBJ1-3|-
TGTGCCATCAGTGAGAAGCAGGCTGGAAACACCATATATTTT
CAISEKQAGNTIYF
>TRBV30|-|TRBJ1-1|-
TGTGCCTGGACAGGACCCGGGGACACTGAAGCTTTCTTT
CAWTGPGDTEAFF
>TRBV19|-|TRBJ2-5|-
TGTGCCAGTAGTAATTATGGACTCAAACCAGAGACCCAGTACTTC
CASSNYGLKPETQYF
>TRBV19|TRBD1|TRBJ1-5|-
TGTGCCAGTAGTCCCGGACAGGGGTGGCAGCCCCAGCATTTT
CASSPGQGWQPQHF
>TRBV25-1|TRBD1|TRBJ1-2|-
TGTGCCAGCAGAAGACAGGGATCCCCCTATGGCTACACCTTC
CASRRQGSPYGYTF
>TRBV18|-|TRBJ1-3|-
TGTGCCACCCGACAGAGCTCTGGAAACACCATATATTTT
CATRQSSGNTIYF
>TRBV15|TRBD2|TRBJ2-3|-
TGTGCCACCAGCAGAGCCCTCGGGGGGGCGGATACGCAGTATTTT
CATSRALGGADTQYF
>TRBV6-5|TRBD1|TRBJ2-5|-
TGTGCCAGCAGTCCGGGGACAGCGATCCAAGAGACCCAGTACTTC
CASSPGTAIQETQYF
>TRBV18|-|TRBJ1-4|-
TGTGCCAGCTCACCGACAGGAGGTGAAAAACTGTTTTTT
CASSPTGGEKLFF
>TRBV7-9|-|TRBJ1-4|-
TGTGCCAGCAGCTTAGCCGGGGGGGCTAGGGAAAAACTGTTTTTT
CASSLAGGAREKLFF
>TRBV2|TRBD1|TRBJ1-5|-
TGTGCCAGCCGGACGGGGACAGGGGGCGGCTTTTCTGGGAGCAATCAGCCCCAGCATTTT
CASRTGTGGGFSGSNQPQHF
>TRBV6-5|TRBD2|TRBJ2-3|-
TGTGCCAGCAGTCGGGTAGCGGGGCGCACAGATACGCAGTATTTT
CASSRVAGRTDTQYF
>TRBV6-2/TRBV6-3|-|TRBJ2-3|-
TGTGCCAGCAGTTACTCGTTAAGAGGGTACACAGATACGCAGTATTTT
CASSYSLRGYTDTQYF
>TRBV7-6|TRBD2|TRBJ2-7|-
TGTGCCAGCAGCCAAGGGACTAGCGGGGTTTACGAGCAGTACTTC
CASSQGTSGVYEQYF
>TRBV6-1|TRBD1|TRBJ1-5|-
TGTGCCAGCAGTGAAGCTCCGGCAGGGGGTGCAGGTAGCAATCAGCCCCAGCATTTT
CASSEAPAGGAGSNQPQHF
>TRBV2|TRBD2|TRBJ2-1|-
TGTGCCAGCAGTGGGGGACTAGAGCAGTTCTTC
CASSGGLEQFF
>TRBV9|-|TRBJ1-4|-
TGTGCCAGCAGCCCTACAGGAGGGGTTCACAGTGAAAAACTGTTTTTT
CASSPTGGVHSEKLFF
>TRBV19|-|TRBJ2-3|medium-sized
TGTGCCAGTAGCATCCTCCCCGGGGGGCGAGGAGATACGCAGTATTTT
CASSILPGGRGDTQYF
>TRBV3-1/TRBV3-2|TRBD2|TRBJ2-3|-
TGTGCCAGCAGCCATGTCGGGACTAGTGTTACGCAGTATTTT
CASSHVGTSVTQYF
>TRBV25-1|-|TRBJ1-1|-
TGTGCCAGCAGTGAATCTAGGCAGCTCTCTCTCGGTGAAGCTTTCTTT
CASSESRQLSLGEAFF
>TRBV19|-|TRBJ2-7|once
TGTGCCAGTAGTAGCCATAGAGGAGCCTACGAGCAGTACTTC
CASSSHRGAYEQYF
>TRBV5-6|TRBD1|TRBJ2-1|-
TGTGCCAGCAATGAAGACGACAGGGGTATTGAGCAGTTCTTC
CASNEDDRGIEQFF
>TRBV5-8|TRBD1|TRBJ1-6|-
TGTGCCAGCAGCTACGACCGGGACAGGGGGAATTCACCCCTCCACTTT
CASSYDRDRGNSPLHF
>TRBV4-3|-|TRBJ2-1|-
TGCGCCAGCAGCCAAGGTGTCGGGGGTTACAATGAGCAGTTCTTC
CASSQGVGGYNEQFF
>TRBV5-4|TRBD1|TRBJ2-4|-
TGTGCCAGCAGGCGACAGGGCGGGAACATTCAGTACTTC
CASRRQGGNIQYF
>TRBV7-8|TRBD2|TRBJ2-1|-
TGTGCCAGCAGCTTAGTCGGCGGGGAGGGCGAGCAGTTCTTC
CASSLVGGEGEQFF
>TRBV5-1|-|TRBJ1-1|-
TGCGCCAGCAGCTTGGCAGGGGTTACTGAAGCTTTCTTT
CASSLAGVTEAFF
>TRBV10-3|-|TRBJ1-1|-
TGTGCCAGCGATAGGGGACTTAACACTGAAGCTTTCTTT
CASDRGLNTEAFF
>TRBV24-1|TRBD1|TRBJ1-2|-
TGTGCCACCCGAGGACAGGCGGATGGCTACACCTTC
CATRGQADGYTF
>TRBV10-2|-|TRBJ2-1|-
TGCGCCAGCAGTGAGTACGGAGAAGAGCAGTTCTTC
CASSEYGEEQFF
>TRBV18|-|TRBJ1-3|-
TGTGCCAGCTCACCACCGCGGGGGAGCTCTGGAAACACCATATATTTT
CASSPPRGSSGNTIYF
>TRBV7-2|-|TRBJ2-3|-
TGTGCCAGCAGCCGCGGACTTCCCACAGATACGCAGTATTTT
CASSRGLPTDTQYF
>TRBV10-3|TRBD1|TRBJ2-3|-
TGTGCCATAGCCAGGGGGTCCACAGATACGCAGTATTTT
CAIARGSTDTQYF
>TRBV5-5|TRBD2|TRBJ2-5|-
TGTGCCAGCACCCGAGGCGGGGGTTTGGAGACCCAGTACTTC
CASTRGGGLETQYF
>TRBV2|TRBD1|TRBJ1-3|-
TGTGCCAGTCAGGGGGCATCTGGAAACACCATATATTTT
CASQGASGNTIYF
>TRBV4-1|TRBD2|TRBJ2-3|-
TGCGCCAGCAGCCATGGCCTACTAGCGGGGGGCACAGATACGCAGTATTTT
CASSHGLLAGGTDTQYF
>TRBV18|-|TRBJ1-2|-
TGTGCCAGCTCACCACCAACAGGAGACTATGGCTACACCTTC
CASSPPTGDYGYTF
>TRBV4-2|-|TRBJ2-2|-
TGTGCCAGCAGCCAACAACGTGGGGGGACGAACACCGGGGAGCTGTTTTTT
CASSQQRGGTNTGELFF
>TRBV30|-|TRBJ1-1|-
TGTGCCTGGAGTGAGTCTCGCGCTGAAGCTTTCTTT
CAWSESRAEAFF
>TRBV3-1/TRBV3-2|-|TRBJ2-5|-
TGTGCCAGCAGCCAACAGGGGGGAGACCCAGTGTACTTC
CASSQQGGDPVYF
>TRBV3-1/TRBV3-2|-|TRBJ1-6|-
TGTGCCAGCAGCCATGCCCGGACTCTGGCCTATAATTCACCCCTCCACTTT
CASSHARTLAYNSPLHF
>TRBV7-2|-|TRBJ2-5|-
TGTGCCAGCAGCTTAGGCGGGATAGAGACCCAGTACTTC
CASSLGGIETQYF
>TRBV30|-|TRBJ1-1|-
TGTGCCTGGAGTGTACCAGGAAATATGAACACTGAAGCTTTCTTT
CAWSVPGNMNTEAFF
>TRBV10-2|-|TRBJ1-5|-
TGCGCCAGCCGGGATAATAGCAATCAGCCCCAGCATTTT
CASRDNSNQPQHF
>TRBV9|-|TRBJ1-3|-
TGTGCCAGCAGCGTCGATTTGGGGGGGCGCACTGGAAACACCATATATTTT
CASSVDLGGRTGNTIYF
>TRBV29-1|-|TRBJ2-5|-
TGCAGCGTCGACCTAGCTTCAGAGACCCAGTACTTC
CSVDLASETQYF
>TRBV6-5|-|TRBJ1-5|-
TGTGCCAGCAGTTACGGGCAGCACAATCAGCCCCAGCATTTT
CASSYGQHNQPQHF
>TRBV7-9|TRBD1|TRBJ2-7|-
TGTGCCAGCAGTTCGGGACAGTCCTCCTACGAGCAGTACTTC
CASSSGQSSYEQYF
>TRBV4-3|TRBD2|TRBJ2-1|-
TGCGCCAGCAGCCACCTCTCGACTAGCGGGGGGTTAAATGAGCAGTTCTTC
CASSHLSTSGGLNEQFF
>TRBV6-2/TRBV6-3|-|TRBJ1-6|-
TGTGCCAGCAGTCGACAGCTAGACTCCTATAATTCACCCCTCCACTTT
CASSRQLDSYNSPLHF